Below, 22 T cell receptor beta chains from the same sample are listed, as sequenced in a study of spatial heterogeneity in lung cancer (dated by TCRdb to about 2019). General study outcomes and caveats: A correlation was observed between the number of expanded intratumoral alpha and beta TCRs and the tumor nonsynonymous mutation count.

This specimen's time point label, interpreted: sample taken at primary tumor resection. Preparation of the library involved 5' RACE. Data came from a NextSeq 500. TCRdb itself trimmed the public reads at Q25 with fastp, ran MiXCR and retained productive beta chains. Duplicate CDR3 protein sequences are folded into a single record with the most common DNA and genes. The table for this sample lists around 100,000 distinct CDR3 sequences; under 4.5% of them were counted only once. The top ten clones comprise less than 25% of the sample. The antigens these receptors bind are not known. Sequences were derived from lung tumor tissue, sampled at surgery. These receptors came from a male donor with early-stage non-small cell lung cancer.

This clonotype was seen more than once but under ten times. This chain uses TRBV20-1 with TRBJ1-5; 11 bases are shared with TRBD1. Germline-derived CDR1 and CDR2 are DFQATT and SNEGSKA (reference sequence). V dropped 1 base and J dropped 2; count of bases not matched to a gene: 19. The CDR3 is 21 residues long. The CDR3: CSARGTGGLHPVSGGNQPQHF. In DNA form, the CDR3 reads TGCAGTGCTAGAGGGACAGGGGGCCTTCATCCTGTCTCCGGTGGCAATCAGCCCCAGCATTTT.

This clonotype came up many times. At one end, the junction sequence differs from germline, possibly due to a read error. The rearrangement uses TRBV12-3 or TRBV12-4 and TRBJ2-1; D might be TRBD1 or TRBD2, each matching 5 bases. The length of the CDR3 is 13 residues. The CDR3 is CASSLATGTPELF. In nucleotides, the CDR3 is TGTGCCAGCAGTTTAGCGACCGGGACCCCCGAGCTCTTC.

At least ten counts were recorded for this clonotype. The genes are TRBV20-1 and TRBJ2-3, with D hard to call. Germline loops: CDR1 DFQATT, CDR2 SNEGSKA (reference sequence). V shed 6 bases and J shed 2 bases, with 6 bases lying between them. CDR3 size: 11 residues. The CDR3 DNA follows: TGCAGTGCCACCCTCACAGATACGCAGTATTTT. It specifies CSATLTDTQYF.

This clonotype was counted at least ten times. The CDR3 sequence is CASSLSQGLKEQYF. In nucleotides, the CDR3 is TGTGCCAGCAGTTTATCTCAGGGGCTGAAAGAGCAGTACTTC. The chain links TRBV28 to TRBJ2-7; tentatively, D is TRBD1 (6 bases). This CDR3 contains 14 residues. With 1 base removed from V and 7 bases from J, the gap between germline ends came to 14 bases. In germline, CDR1 is MDHEN, CDR2 SYDVKM.

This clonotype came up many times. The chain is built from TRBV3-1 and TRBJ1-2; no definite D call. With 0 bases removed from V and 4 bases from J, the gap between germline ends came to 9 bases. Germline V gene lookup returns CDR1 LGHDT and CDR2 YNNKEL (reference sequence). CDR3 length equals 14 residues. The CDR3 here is CASSQEGPSYGYTF. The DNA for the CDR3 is TGTGCCAGCAGCCAAGAAGGGCCATCCTATGGCTACACCTTC.

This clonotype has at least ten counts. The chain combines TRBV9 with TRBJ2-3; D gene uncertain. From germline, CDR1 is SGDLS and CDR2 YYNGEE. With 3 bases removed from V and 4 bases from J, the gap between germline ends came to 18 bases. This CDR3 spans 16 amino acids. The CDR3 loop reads CASSATPSSYPDTQYF. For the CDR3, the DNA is TGTGCCAGCAGCGCCACCCCCTCATCCTATCCAGATACGCAGTATTTT.

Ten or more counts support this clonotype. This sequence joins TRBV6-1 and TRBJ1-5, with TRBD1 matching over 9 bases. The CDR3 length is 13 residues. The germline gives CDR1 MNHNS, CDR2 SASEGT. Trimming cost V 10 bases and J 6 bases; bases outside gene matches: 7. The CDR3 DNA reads TGTGCCACCCGGGACAGGGACACTCAGCCCCAGCATTTT. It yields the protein CATRDRDTQPQHF.

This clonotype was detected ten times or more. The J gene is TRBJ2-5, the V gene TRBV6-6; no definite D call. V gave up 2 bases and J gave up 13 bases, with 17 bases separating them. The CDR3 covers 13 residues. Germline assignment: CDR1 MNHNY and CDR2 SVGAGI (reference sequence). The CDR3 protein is CASSYPDGQTLYF. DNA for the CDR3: TGTGCCAGCAGTTACCCGGACGGGCAAACTTTGTACTTC.

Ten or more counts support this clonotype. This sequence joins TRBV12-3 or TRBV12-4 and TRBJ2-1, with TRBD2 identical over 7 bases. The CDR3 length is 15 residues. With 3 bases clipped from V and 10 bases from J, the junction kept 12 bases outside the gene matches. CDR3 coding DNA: TGTGCCAGCAGTTTTCAGCTAGCGGACGTGACGGAGCAGTTCTTC. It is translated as CASSFQLADVTEQFF.

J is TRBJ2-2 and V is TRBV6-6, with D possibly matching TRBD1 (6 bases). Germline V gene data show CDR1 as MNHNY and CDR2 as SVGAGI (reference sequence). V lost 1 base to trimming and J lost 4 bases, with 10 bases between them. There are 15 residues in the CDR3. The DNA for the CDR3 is TGTGCCAGCAGTTACTTCGACAGGCCCACCGGGGAGCTGTTTTTT. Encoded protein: CASSYFDRPTGELFF.

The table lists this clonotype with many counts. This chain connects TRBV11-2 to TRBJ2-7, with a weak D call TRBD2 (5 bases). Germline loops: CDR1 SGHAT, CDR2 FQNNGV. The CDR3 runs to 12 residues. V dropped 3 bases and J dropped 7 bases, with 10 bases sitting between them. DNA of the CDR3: TGTGCCAGCAGCTTTCGGACTGGTGAGCAGTACTTC. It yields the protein CASSFRTGEQYF.

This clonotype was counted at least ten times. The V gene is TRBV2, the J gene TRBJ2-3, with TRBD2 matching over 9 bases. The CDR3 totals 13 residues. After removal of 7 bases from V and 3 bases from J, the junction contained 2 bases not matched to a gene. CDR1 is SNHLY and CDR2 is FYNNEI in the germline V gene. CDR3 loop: CASTSGTTDTQYF. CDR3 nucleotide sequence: TGTGCCAGCACTAGCGGGACAACAGATACGCAGTATTTT.

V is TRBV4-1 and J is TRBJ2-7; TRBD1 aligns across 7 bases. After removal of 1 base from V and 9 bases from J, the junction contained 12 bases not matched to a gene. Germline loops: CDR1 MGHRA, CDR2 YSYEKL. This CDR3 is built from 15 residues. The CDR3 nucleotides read TGCGCCAGCAGCCAAGGATGGGACAGAACCCAGGGGCAGTACTTC. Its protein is CASSQGWDRTQGQYF.

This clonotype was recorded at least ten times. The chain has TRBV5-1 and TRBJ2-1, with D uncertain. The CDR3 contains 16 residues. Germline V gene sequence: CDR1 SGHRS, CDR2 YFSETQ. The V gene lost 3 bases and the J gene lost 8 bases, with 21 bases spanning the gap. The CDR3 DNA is TGCGCCAGCAGCTCAACCTACTTGACGGCACCGGATGAGCAGTTCTTC. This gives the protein CASSSTYLTAPDEQFF.

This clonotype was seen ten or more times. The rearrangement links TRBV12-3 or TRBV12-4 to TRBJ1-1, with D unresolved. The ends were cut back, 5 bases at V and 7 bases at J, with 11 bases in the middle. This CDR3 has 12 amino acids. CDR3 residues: CASSLHLNEAFF. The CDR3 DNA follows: TGTGCCAGCAGTCTGCATCTCAATGAAGCTTTCTTT.

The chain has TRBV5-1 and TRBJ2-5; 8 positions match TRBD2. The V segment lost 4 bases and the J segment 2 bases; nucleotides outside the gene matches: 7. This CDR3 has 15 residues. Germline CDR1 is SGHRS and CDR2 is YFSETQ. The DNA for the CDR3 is TGCGCCAGCAGCCAACGACTAGCGACACAAGAGACCCAGTACTTC. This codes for CASSQRLATQETQYF.

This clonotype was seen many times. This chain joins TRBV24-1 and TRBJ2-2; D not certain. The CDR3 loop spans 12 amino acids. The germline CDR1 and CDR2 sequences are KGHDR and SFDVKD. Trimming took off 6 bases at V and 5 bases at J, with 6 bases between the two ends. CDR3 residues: CATSIDTGELFF. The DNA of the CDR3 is TGTGCCACCAGTATTGATACCGGGGAGCTGTTTTTT.

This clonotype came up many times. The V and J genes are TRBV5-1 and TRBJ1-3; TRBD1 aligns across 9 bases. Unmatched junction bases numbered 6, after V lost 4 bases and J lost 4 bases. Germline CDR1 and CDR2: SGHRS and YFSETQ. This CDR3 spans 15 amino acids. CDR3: CASSPDGTGGNTIYF. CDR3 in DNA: TGCGCCAGCAGCCCAGATGGGACAGGGGGAAACACCATATATTTT.

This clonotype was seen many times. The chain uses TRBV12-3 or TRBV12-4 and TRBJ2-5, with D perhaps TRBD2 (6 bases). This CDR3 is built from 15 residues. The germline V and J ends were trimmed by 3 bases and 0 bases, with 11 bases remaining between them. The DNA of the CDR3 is TGTGCCAGCAGTTTGGGGACTCCCGACCAAGAGACCCAGTACTTC. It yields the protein CASSLGTPDQETQYF.

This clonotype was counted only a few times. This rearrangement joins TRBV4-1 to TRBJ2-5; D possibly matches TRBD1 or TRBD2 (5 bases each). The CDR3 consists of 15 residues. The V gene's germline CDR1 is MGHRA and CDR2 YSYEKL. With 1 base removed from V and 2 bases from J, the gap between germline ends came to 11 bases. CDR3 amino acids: CASSQVRGTQETQYF. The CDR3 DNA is TGCGCCAGCAGCCAAGTGAGGGGAACTCAAGAGACCCAGTACTTC.

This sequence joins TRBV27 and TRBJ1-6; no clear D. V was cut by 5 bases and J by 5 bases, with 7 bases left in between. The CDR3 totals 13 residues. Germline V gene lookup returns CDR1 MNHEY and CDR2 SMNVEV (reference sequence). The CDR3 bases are TGTGCCAGCAGTAGACGAGATAATTCACCCCTCCACTTT. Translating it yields CASSRRDNSPLHF.

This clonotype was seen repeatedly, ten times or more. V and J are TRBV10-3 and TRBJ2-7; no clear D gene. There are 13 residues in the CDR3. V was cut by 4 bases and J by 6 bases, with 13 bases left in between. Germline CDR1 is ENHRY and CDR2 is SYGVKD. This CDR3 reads CAISGPTLVEQYF. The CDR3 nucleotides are TGTGCCATCAGTGGCCCCACGTTAGTCGAGCAGTACTTC.